The clone carrying this TCR beta chain was counted only a few times. The germline CDR1 and CDR2 sequences are SQVTM and ANQGSEA. Between the trimmed V and J ends, which lost 6 bases and 0 bases, there was a span of 12 bases. The CDR3 runs 14 residues. The sample originates from a study of blood T cell repertoires in COVID-19. Profiled with immunoSEQ multiplex PCR; TCRdb holds only in-frame clones, not every one. This table holds about 140,000 clones, less than 80% found once. Sequenced: peripheral blood. This chain connects TRBV29-1 to TRBJ1-5; weak D call: TRBD1 (5 bases). The sequence came from a man aged 55 to 70 with acute or convalescent COVID-19. This CDR3 reads CSVVQGDSNQPQHF. The CDR3 DNA follows: TGCAGCGTGGTCCAGGGTGATAGCAATCAGCCCCAGCATTTT.